What follows are 25 T cell receptor beta chains derived from one specimen sequenced in a study of T cell changes during pregnancy in multiple sclerosis. Here immunoSEQ multiplex PCR was the method, and the copy in TCRdb shows in-frame clones only, minus some. The sample has 50,000 to 70,000 clones; roughly 89% are singletons. This specimen was peripheral blood, taken after pregnancy. Receptors were obtained from a female donor in good health, enrolled as a control in a pregnancy study.

This clone was seen just once. The chain combines TRBV14 with TRBJ2-7; possible D gene TRBD1, 5 bases. Trimming shortened V by 4 bases and J by 2 bases, and 12 bases separated the two germline ends. Germline CDR1 is SGHDN and CDR2 is FVKESK. The CDR3 extends over 14 amino acids. The DNA for the CDR3 is TGTGCCAGCAGCCCTCGGACATTCCCCTACGAGCAGTACTTC. Protein sequence: CASSPRTFPYEQYF. Together with reference TRBV14 and TRBJ2-7, the CDR3 gives the full variable domain: EAGVTQFPSHSVIEKGQTVTLRCDPISGHDNLYWYRRVMGKEIKFLLHFVKESKQDESGMPNNRFLAERTGGTYSTLKVQPAELEDSGVYFCASSPRTFPYEQYFGPGTRLTVT.

This sequence joins TRBV5-6 and TRBJ1-3; D unresolved. The CDR3 totals 14 residues. Germline CDR1 and CDR2: SGHDT and YYEEEE. Trimming shortened V by 1 base and J by 6 bases, and 11 bases separated the two germline ends. CDR3 DNA: TGTGCCAGCAGCTTGCCAGGCTTCGCAAACACCATATATTTT. This sequence encodes CASSLPGFANTIYF.

The chain couples TRBV7-2 to TRBJ1-2; possibly TRBD1 for D (5 bases). This CDR3 region has 15 residues. With 5 bases removed from V and 3 bases from J, the gap between germline ends came to 16 bases. The V gene's germline CDR1 is SGHTA and CDR2 FQGNSA. The CDR3 loop is CASSPWGRADYGYTF. CDR3 sequence (DNA): TGTGCCAGCAGCCCCTGGGGCAGGGCGGACTATGGCTACACCTTC. Using reference TRBV7-2 and TRBJ1-2 for the parts outside the CDR3, the full variable domain is GAGVSQSPSNKVTEKGKDVELRCDPISGHTALYWYRQSLGQGLEFLIYFQGNSAPDKSGLPSDRFSAERTGGSVSTLTIQRTQQEDSAVYLCASSPWGRADYGYTFGSGTRLTVV.

V is TRBV5-4 and J is TRBJ2-1; tentative D call: TRBD1 (5 bases). This CDR3 comprises 17 residues. Germline V CDR1 and CDR2: SGHNT, YYREEE (reference sequence). The V and J ends lost 0 bases and 4 bases respectively, with 17 bases between them. This chain's CDR3 is CASSLDPSAGRYNEQFF. In DNA, the CDR3 is TGTGCCAGCAGCTTGGATCCGTCGGCAGGGCGGTACAATGAGCAGTTCTTC.

The V gene is TRBV5-1, the J gene TRBJ1-5; 11 nucleotides line up with TRBD1. Unmatched junction bases numbered 4, after V lost 2 bases and J lost 3 bases. The germline CDR1 and CDR2 sequences are SGHRS and YFSETQ. The length of the CDR3 is 16 residues. CDR3 coding DNA: TGCGCCAGCAGCTTAGGGACAGGGGGGAACAATCAGCCCCAGCATTTT. Its translation: CASSLGTGGNNQPQHF.

The sample holds a few counts of this clone. The chain couples TRBV9 to TRBJ2-7; 13 bases map to TRBD2. Germline V gene lookup returns CDR1 SGDLS and CDR2 YYNGEE. This CDR3 contains 14 residues. After removal of 2 bases from V and 6 bases from J, the junction contained 2 bases not matched to a gene. CDR3 DNA sequence: TGTGCCAGCAGCGTGGGACTAGCGGGGCGCGAGCAGTACTTC. Translated: CASSVGLAGREQYF.

V and J are TRBV30 and TRBJ2-1; 16 positions match TRBD2. CDR3 length equals 15 residues. The trim removed 0 bases at V and 11 bases at J, leaving 4 bases unmatched. CDR1 GTSNPN and CDR2 SVGIG come from the germline V gene (reference sequence). CDR3 in amino acids: CAWSVGTSGGGKQFF. The DNA for the CDR3 is TGTGCCTGGAGTGTTGGGACTAGCGGGGGGGGAAAGCAGTTCTTC.

This clone was found once. The rearrangement uses TRBV23-1 and TRBJ1-2; D gene ambiguous. TRBV23-1 is an open reading frame, and its role is uncertain. V lost 6 bases and J lost 3, with 8 bases in between. The CDR3 is 12 residues long. The chain's CDR3 is CASSEEDYGYTF. The CDR3 coding sequence is TGCGCCAGCAGCGAAGAGGACTATGGCTACACCTTC.

J is TRBJ2-3 and V is TRBV2; no clear D. This CDR3 is built from 11 residues. Per germline, CDR1 SNHLY and CDR2 FYNNEI. Trimming cost V 5 bases and J 5 bases, with 5 bases left between them. DNA for the CDR3: TGTGCCAGCAGTCCAGTAGATACGCAGTATTTT. Its translation is CASSPVDTQYF.

The chain is built from TRBV9 and TRBJ1-6; D is ambiguous. The CDR3 contains 13 residues. The germline V and J ends were trimmed by 0 bases and 9 bases, with 7 bases remaining between them. CDR1 and CDR2 (germline): SGDLS, YYNGEE. The DNA for the CDR3 is TGTGCCAGCAGCGTAGCACACCTTTCACCCCTCCACTTT. Its translation: CASSVAHLSPLHF.

This chain links TRBV7-2 with TRBJ2-7; 9 bases are shared with TRBD2. V trimming: 5 bases; J trimming: 2 bases; junction bases outside the gene matches: 10. Germline lookup yields CDR1 SGHTA and CDR2 FQGNSA. The CDR3 loop spans 16 amino acids. The CDR3 spells CASSVDPGGGAYEQYF. CDR3 coding DNA: TGTGCCAGCAGCGTAGACCCCGGCGGGGGGGCCTACGAGCAGTACTTC.

The rearrangement uses TRBV6-5 and TRBJ2-1; TRBD2 matches 7 bases. CDR1 and CDR2 from the germline V gene are MNHEY and SVGAGI. This CDR3 spans 15 amino acids. Losses at the gene ends were 2 bases for V and 12 bases for J; bases not matched to a gene: 13. CDR3 DNA: TGTGCCAGCAGTTACACGTGGGTGAGCGGGACGGTGCAGTTCTTC. Its translation: CASSYTWVSGTVQFF.

The chain links TRBV7-2 to TRBJ1-1, with a possible D match to TRBD1 (5 bases). The CDR3 loop spans 15 amino acids. The germline CDR1 and CDR2 sequences are SGHTA and FQGNSA. Trimming stripped 7 bases from V and 0 bases from J, with 15 bases between. CDR3 nucleotide sequence: TGTGCCAGCACCTTGGGCTCAGGGATGAACACTGAAGCTTTCTTT. Encoded protein: CASTLGSGMNTEAFF.

V gene TRBV5-1 combines with J gene TRBJ2-7; maybe TRBD1 (6 bases). In germline, CDR1 is SGHRS, CDR2 YFSETQ. The germline V and J ends were trimmed by 0 bases and 2 bases, with 6 bases remaining between them. The CDR3 length is 13 residues. The CDR3, as DNA: TGCGCCAGCAGCTTGGACAGGGCCTACGAGCAGTACTTC. This translates into CASSLDRAYEQYF.

The chain employs TRBV2 and TRBJ2-3, with 12 bases lining up with TRBD2. Germline V gives CDR1 SNHLY, CDR2 FYNNEI. V dropped 3 bases and J dropped 5; count of bases not matched to a gene: 3. The CDR3 spans 15 residues. The CDR3 sequence is CASSDPSGGEDTQYF. In nucleotides, the CDR3 is TGTGCCAGCAGTGACCCTAGCGGGGGGGAAGATACGCAGTATTTT.

The chain recombines TRBV5-1 with TRBJ2-1; the D is unclear. CDR3 length: 13 residues. Trimming took 0 bases from V and 6 from J, leaving 7 bases between them. Germline CDR1 SGHRS, CDR2 YFSETQ. CDR3 DNA sequence: TGCGCCAGCAGCTTGGCGGGTCTCAATGAGCAGTTCTTC. It encodes CASSLAGLNEQFF.

The genes are TRBV4-3 and TRBJ1-3, with D unclear. The CDR3 length is 16 residues. CDR1 is LGHNA and CDR2 is YSLEER in the germline V gene. Trimming removed 1 base from V and 0 bases from J, with 10 bases in between. CDR3 in amino acids: CASSQAPVSSGNTIYF. The CDR3 DNA sequence: TGCGCCAGCAGCCAAGCACCCGTTAGCTCTGGAAACACCATATATTTT.

In this sample, this clone turned up once. The rearrangement joins TRBV11-3 to TRBJ2-1; 8 nucleotides agree with TRBD2. This CDR3 is built from 17 residues. Per the germline V gene, CDR1 is SGHNT and CDR2 is YENEEA. The ends lost 5 bases at V and 1 base at J; junction bases unmatched: 10. The CDR3 region has the DNA TGTGCCAGCAGCCTCCTAAGCGGGGGCATTTCCTACAATGAGCAGTTCTTC. This gives the protein CASSLLSGGISYNEQFF.

The V and J genes are TRBV5-1 and TRBJ1-6; no firm D call. The CDR3 length is 15 residues. V gave up 4 bases and J gave up 8 bases, with 16 bases separating them. Germline CDR1 is SGHRS and CDR2 is YFSETQ. The CDR3 sequence is CASSIGLTGDSPLHF. CDR3 bases: TGCGCCAGCAGCATAGGACTGACTGGGGATTCACCCCTCCACTTT.

The genes are TRBV5-4 and TRBJ1-2; TRBD1 aligns across 9 bases. V trimming: 2 bases; J trimming: 8 bases; junction bases outside the gene matches: 10. Germline CDR1 reads SGHNT; CDR2 reads YYREEE (reference sequence). The CDR3 spans 15 residues. Here the CDR3 reads CASSFPGQGSRGYTF. The CDR3 DNA reads as TGTGCCAGCAGCTTTCCGGGACAGGGAAGTAGGGGCTACACCTTC.

The rearrangement uses TRBV7-8 and TRBJ1-1; D remains unclear. The CDR3 has 18 residues. V lost 4 bases, J lost 1 base, and 22 bases lay in between. From germline, CDR1 is SGHVS and CDR2 FQNEAQ. The CDR3 nucleotides are TGTGCCAGCAGCTGGAACACTAGGAAAACTCTGAGGAACACTGAAGCTTTCTTT. Its protein is CASSWNTRKTLRNTEAFF.

This sequence joins TRBV5-1 and TRBJ2-5, with D perhaps TRBD1 (5 bases). Germline lookup yields CDR1 SGHRS and CDR2 YFSETQ. CDR3 size: 15 residues. V was shortened by 0 bases and J by 5 bases, with 14 bases between the two germline ends. The CDR3 region is CASSLAIGETETQYF. The CDR3 coding sequence is TGCGCCAGCAGCTTGGCCATAGGGGAAACGGAGACCCAGTACTTC.

For the CDR3, the DNA is TGTGCCAGCAGCCGCGACAGGAATCAGCCCCAGCATTTT. Protein sequence: CASSRDRNQPQHF. The chain combines TRBV7-2 with TRBJ1-5; possible D gene TRBD1, 6 bases. This CDR3 is built from 13 residues. The V gene lost 5 bases and the J gene lost 4 bases, with 9 bases spanning the gap. The germline CDR1 and CDR2 sequences are SGHTA and FQGNSA.

This clone was found once. The chain carries TRBV11-2 and TRBJ2-3; a possible D gene is TRBD2 (7 bases). CDR3 length: 16 residues. The V end lost 5 bases, the J end lost 1 base, and 16 bases lay between the germline ends. CDR1 is SGHAT and CDR2 is FQNNGV in the germline V gene. CDR3 nucleotides: TGTGCCAGCAGCCCAAGGGGGGGGGCCGGCACAGATACGCAGTATTTT. Translation gives CASSPRGGAGTDTQYF.

This chain connects TRBV19 to TRBJ2-7, with 7 bases matching TRBD1. Trimming cost V 6 bases and J 1 base; bases outside gene matches: 9. The CDR3 has 15 amino acids. Germline V lookup: CDR1 LNHDA, CDR2 SQIVND (reference sequence). CDR3 region: CASSPKPGQSYEQYF. CDR3 DNA: TGTGCCAGTAGCCCCAAACCGGGACAGTCCTACGAGCAGTACTTC.